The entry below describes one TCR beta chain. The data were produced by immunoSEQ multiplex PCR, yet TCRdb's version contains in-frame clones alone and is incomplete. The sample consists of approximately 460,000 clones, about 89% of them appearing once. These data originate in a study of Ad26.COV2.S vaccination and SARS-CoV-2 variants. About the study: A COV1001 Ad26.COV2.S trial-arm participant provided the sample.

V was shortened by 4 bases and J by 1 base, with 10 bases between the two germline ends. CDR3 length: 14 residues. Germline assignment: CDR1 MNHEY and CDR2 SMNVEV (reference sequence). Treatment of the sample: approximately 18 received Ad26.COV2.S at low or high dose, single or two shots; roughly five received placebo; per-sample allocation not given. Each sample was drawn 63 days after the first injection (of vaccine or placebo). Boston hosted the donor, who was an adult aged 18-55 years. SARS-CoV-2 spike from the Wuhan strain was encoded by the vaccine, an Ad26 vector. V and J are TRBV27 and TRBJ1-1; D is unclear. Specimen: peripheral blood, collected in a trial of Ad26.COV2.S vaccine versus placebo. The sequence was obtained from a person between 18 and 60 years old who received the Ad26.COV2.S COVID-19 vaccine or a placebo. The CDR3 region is CASSSLPGNTEAFF. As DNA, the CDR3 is TGTGCCAGCAGTTCCCTCCCAGGGAACACTGAAGCTTTCTTT.